These 16 T cell receptor beta chains were all obtained from the same sample, sequenced in a study of T cells in severe cutaneous drug reactions. Carbamazepine had induced Stevens-Johnson syndrome or toxic epidermal necrolysis in the sequenced donors. Libraries were made by iRepertoire multiplex PCR with TCR subtype-specific primers for bulk and single-cell sequencing. TCRdb reprocessed the multiplex PCR reads and reports one entry per CDR3 protein, with no DNA. The sample includes tens of thousands of distinct CDR3 sequences. Sequencing was done on a sample of PBMCs. The receptors were sampled from a human donor with toxic epidermal necrolysis, a severe cutaneous drug reaction.

This sequence joins TRBV20-1 and TRBJ1-1; the TCRdb call, TRBD1, lacks DNA for checking. Germline loops: CDR1 DFQATT, CDR2 SNEGSKA (reference sequence). The CDR3 has 14 amino acids. The CDR3: CSAGRGQGNTEAFF.

The chain carries TRBV9 and TRBJ1-2; TCRdb outputs TRBD1, but without DNA this stays unchecked. This CDR3 region has 15 residues. CDR1 SGDLS and CDR2 YYNGEE come from the germline V gene. This chain's CDR3 is CASSAGQGASQGYTF.

This chain joins TRBV7-2 and TRBJ2-7; as DNA is missing, the TRBD2 call by TCRdb cannot be tested. The CDR3 contains 17 residues. Germline lookup yields CDR1 SGHTA and CDR2 FQGNSA. The CDR3 here is CASSLFPLTSGWGEQYF.

The chain combines TRBV20-1 with TRBJ1-1; TCRdb's assignment of TRBD1 cannot be checked, as there is no DNA. The CDR3 has 14 residues. The V gene's germline CDR1 is DFQATT and CDR2 SNEGSKA (reference sequence). CDR3: CSAWNNRRNTEAFF.

The chain employs TRBV15 and TRBJ1-6; TCRdb names TRBD1, which stays unverified in the absence of DNA. Looked up from germline, CDR1 is LNHNV and CDR2 is YYDKDF (reference sequence). The CDR3 sequence is 15 residues long. CDR3 amino acids: CATSPGQGRNSPLHF.

V is TRBV20-1 and J is TRBJ2-1; absent DNA, TCRdb's TRBD2 call cannot be checked. In germline, CDR1 is DFQATT, CDR2 SNEGSKA (reference sequence). The CDR3 runs 19 residues. The CDR3 here is CSAKNPGLAGLSSYNEQFF.

This chain connects TRBV20-1 to TRBJ2-5. CDR1 DFQATT and CDR2 SNEGSKA come from the germline V gene (reference sequence). The CDR3 runs to 14 residues. CDR3 protein: CSARRSGTKETQYF.

This chain connects TRBV4-1 to TRBJ2-7. The V gene's germline CDR1 is MGHRA and CDR2 YSYEKL. The CDR3 is 15 amino acids. This CDR3 reads CASSQDRRNSYEQYF.

This clonotype registers medium-sized by frequency. The chain joins TRBV18 to TRBJ2-1; the D call of TRBD1 rests on TCRdb alone, since no DNA is present to check it. CDR3 length: 12 amino acids. Germline V lookup: CDR1 KGHSH, CDR2 LQKENI. The CDR3 here is CASSFPGDEQFF.

This clonotype ranks as medium-sized in terms of frequency. The chain employs TRBV6-6 and TRBJ2-7; no DNA is available, so the TRBD2 call from TCRdb remains unchecked. CDR3 length equals 14 residues. In germline, CDR1 is MNHNY, CDR2 SVGAGI (reference sequence). CDR3: CASRDHGTSSEQYF.

This sequence joins TRBV12-3 or TRBV12-4 and TRBJ2-7; TCRdb indicates TRBD2, and absent DNA this call remains unverified. This CDR3 contains 15 residues. The CDR3 loop reads CASRQLAGASYEQYF.

J is TRBJ2-7 and V is TRBV7-9; TCRdb's D gene call, TRBD1, goes unchecked for lack of DNA. Germline CDR1 is SEHNR and CDR2 is FQNEAQ (reference sequence). This CDR3 is built from 15 residues. The CDR3 loop is CASSLQRQGLYEQYF.

This clonotype is deemed medium-sized by its frequency. The chain couples TRBV9 to TRBJ1-3; TCRdb picks TRBD1, but there is no DNA to check that call. This CDR3 spans 14 amino acids. Germline V gives CDR1 SGDLS, CDR2 YYNGEE. CDR3 sequence reads: CASSETGDGNTIYF.

J is TRBJ2-2 and V is TRBV11-2; absent DNA, TCRdb's TRBD1 call cannot be checked. The CDR3 consists of 16 residues. Germline assignment: CDR1 SGHAT and CDR2 FQNNGV. The chain's CDR3 is CASRLRDNKNTGELFF.

This clonotype is classed as medium-sized by frequency. The V call is TRBV2, the J call TRBJ2-7. The CDR3 loop spans 14 amino acids. Germline-derived CDR1 and CDR2 are SNHLY and FYNNEI. The CDR3: CASIHSYLSYEQYF.

This clonotype is medium-sized (0.01 to 0.1%) by frequency. The rearrangement links TRBV9 to TRBJ2-1; the D gene TCRdb calls, TRBD1, cannot be checked with no DNA. CDR1 and CDR2 from the germline V gene are SGDLS and YYNGEE. This CDR3 has 15 amino acids. The CDR3 loop reads CASSVDGTVYNEQFF.